These T cell receptor beta chains were read from a single sample in a study of memory CD4+ T cells and cytomegalovirus serostatus. Method: immunoSEQ multiplex PCR; TCRdb's copy keeps in-frame clones and lacks some. The table has about 73,000 clones, 75% to 85% seen once; the top ten hold just over 2.5%. Sequences were obtained from memory CD4+ T cells from blood. The receptors were sampled from an adult in good health and CMV-seropositive. Each CDR3 is given with its conserved first and last residue. Fields, in order: J gene, clone size, D gene, V gene, CDR3 protein, CDR3 DNA. A D gene is named only where the DNA matches it firmly. Only some rows state a clone size, as once, few, many or a class for expanded clones.

j_gene: TRBJ2-3; abundance: -; d_gene: TRBD1; v_gene: TRBV12-5; CDR3aa: CASGLVTGGTDTQYF; CDR3nt: TGTGCTAGTGGTTTGGTCACAGGGGGAACAGATACGCAGTATTTT
j_gene: TRBJ2-3; abundance: -; d_gene: -; v_gene: TRBV5-4; CDR3aa: CASSLEAADTQYF; CDR3nt: TGTGCCAGCAGCCTCGAGGCGGCAGATACGCAGTATTTT
j_gene: TRBJ2-1; abundance: -; d_gene: -; v_gene: TRBV10-2; CDR3aa: CASRMADNEQFF; CDR3nt: TGCGCCAGCAGGATGGCCGACAATGAGCAGTTCTTC
j_gene: TRBJ2-1; abundance: -; d_gene: TRBD2; v_gene: TRBV28; CDR3aa: CASSLLSGGPNEQFF; CDR3nt: TGTGCCAGCAGTTTACTCAGCGGGGGCCCTAATGAGCAGTTCTTC
j_gene: TRBJ2-7; abundance: -; d_gene: -; v_gene: TRBV11-3; CDR3aa: CASSLGGWGGTEEQYF; CDR3nt: TGTGCCAGCAGCCTTGGGGGTTGGGGAGGTACGGAAGAGCAGTACTTC
j_gene: TRBJ1-2; abundance: -; d_gene: -; v_gene: TRBV2; CDR3aa: CASSQDRFYGYTF; CDR3nt: TGTGCCAGCAGTCAGGACCGCTTTTATGGCTACACCTTC
j_gene: TRBJ2-1; abundance: once; d_gene: -; v_gene: TRBV11-2; CDR3aa: CASSLDLPSYNEQFF; CDR3nt: TGTGCCAGCAGCTTAGATCTCCCCAGTTACAATGAGCAGTTCTTC
j_gene: TRBJ1-2; abundance: -; d_gene: TRBD1; v_gene: TRBV7-8; CDR3aa: CASSLDVGTGGYTF; CDR3nt: TGTGCCAGCAGCTTAGACGTCGGGACAGGGGGCTACACCTTC
j_gene: TRBJ1-3; abundance: -; d_gene: -; v_gene: TRBV5-1; CDR3aa: CASSLVGRSGNTIYF; CDR3nt: TGCGCCAGCAGCTTGGTAGGGCGCTCTGGAAACACCATATATTTT
j_gene: TRBJ1-6; abundance: -; d_gene: -; v_gene: TRBV29-1; CDR3aa: CSVAQPNSPLHF; CDR3nt: TGCAGCGTTGCGCAGCCGAATTCACCCCTCCACTTT
j_gene: TRBJ1-2; abundance: -; d_gene: -; v_gene: TRBV6-5; CDR3aa: CASSTPRRTYGYTF; CDR3nt: TGTGCCAGCAGTACGCCCCGGAGAACTTATGGCTACACCTTC
j_gene: TRBJ1-2; abundance: -; d_gene: -; v_gene: TRBV10-3; CDR3aa: CAISESELRGYGYTF; CDR3nt: TGTGCCATCAGTGAGTCAGAGCTACGGGGCTATGGCTACACCTTC
j_gene: TRBJ2-2; abundance: -; d_gene: -; v_gene: TRBV5-6; CDR3aa: CASSPAGRGNTGELFF; CDR3nt: TGTGCCAGCAGCCCGGCAGGACGGGGGAACACCGGGGAGCTGTTTTTT
j_gene: TRBJ2-1; abundance: -; d_gene: -; v_gene: TRBV2; CDR3aa: CASSLPRDRRNEQFF; CDR3nt: TGTGCCAGCAGTTTGCCTCGGGATAGGAGGAATGAGCAGTTCTTC
j_gene: TRBJ1-1; abundance: -; d_gene: TRBD1; v_gene: TRBV4-1; CDR3aa: CASSHPRFKQGANTEAFF; CDR3nt: TGCGCCAGCAGCCACCCTAGATTTAAACAGGGGGCGAACACTGAAGCTTTCTTT
j_gene: TRBJ2-3; abundance: -; d_gene: TRBD1; v_gene: TRBV6-1; CDR3aa: CASRAPGQAGDTQYF; CDR3nt: TGTGCCAGCAGGGCGCCGGGACAGGCTGGGGATACGCAGTATTTT
j_gene: TRBJ2-1; abundance: -; d_gene: -; v_gene: TRBV7-2; CDR3aa: CASSFGGLRDEQFF; CDR3nt: TGTGCCAGCAGCTTCGGGGGTCTAAGGGATGAGCAGTTCTTC
j_gene: TRBJ1-1; abundance: -; d_gene: -; v_gene: TRBV20-1; CDR3aa: CSASPNTEAFF; CDR3nt: TGCAGTGCTAGTCCGAACACTGAAGCTTTCTTT
j_gene: TRBJ2-2; abundance: -; d_gene: -; v_gene: TRBV4-3; CDR3aa: CASSQDVGSGELFF; CDR3nt: TGCGCCAGCAGCCAAGATGTCGGGTCCGGGGAGCTGTTTTTT
j_gene: TRBJ2-1; abundance: -; d_gene: -; v_gene: TRBV4-3; CDR3aa: CASSRQLTGPAYNEQFF; CDR3nt: TGCGCCAGCAGCCGGCAACTCACAGGGCCCGCCTACAATGAGCAGTTCTTC
j_gene: TRBJ2-3; abundance: -; d_gene: -; v_gene: TRBV28; CDR3aa: CASSPRRTDTQYF; CDR3nt: TGTGCCAGCAGTCCACGGCGCACAGATACGCAGTATTTT
j_gene: TRBJ2-1; abundance: -; d_gene: -; v_gene: TRBV7-8; CDR3aa: CASSPRDNEQFF; CDR3nt: TGTGCCAGCAGCCCAAGGGACAATGAGCAGTTCTTC
j_gene: TRBJ1-4; abundance: -; d_gene: TRBD1; v_gene: TRBV4-2; CDR3aa: CASSQYGTVNEKLFF; CDR3nt: TGTGCCAGCAGCCAATACGGGACAGTTAATGAAAAACTGTTTTTT
j_gene: TRBJ2-1; abundance: -; d_gene: TRBD2; v_gene: TRBV4-3; CDR3aa: CASSHGTSGSNEQFF; CDR3nt: TGCGCCAGCAGCCACGGGACTAGCGGGAGTAATGAGCAGTTCTTC
j_gene: TRBJ2-7; abundance: -; d_gene: TRBD1; v_gene: TRBV5-5; CDR3aa: CASSLGTGGYEQYF; CDR3nt: TGTGCCAGCAGTCTCGGGACAGGAGGCTACGAGCAGTACTTC
j_gene: TRBJ2-2; abundance: -; d_gene: -; v_gene: TRBV7-6; CDR3aa: CASSPIGELFF; CDR3nt: TGTGCCAGCAGCCCAATCGGGGAGCTGTTTTTT
j_gene: TRBJ1-1; abundance: -; d_gene: -; v_gene: TRBV4-1; CDR3aa: CASSQDPPVIMNTEAFF; CDR3nt: TGCGCCAGCAGCCAAGATCCTCCAGTAATCATGAACACTGAAGCTTTCTTT
j_gene: TRBJ1-5; abundance: -; d_gene: -; v_gene: TRBV27; CDR3aa: CASSLDGNGNQPQHF; CDR3nt: TGTGCCAGCAGTTTAGACGGAAATGGCAATCAGCCCCAGCATTTT
j_gene: TRBJ2-2; abundance: -; d_gene: TRBD1; v_gene: TRBV7-9; CDR3aa: CASSFGTGATGELFF; CDR3nt: TGTGCCAGCAGCTTCGGGACAGGGGCTACCGGGGAGCTGTTTTTT
j_gene: TRBJ2-3; abundance: -; d_gene: TRBD2; v_gene: TRBV5-1; CDR3aa: CASRLDTSGSTDTQYF; CDR3nt: TGCGCCAGCAGATTGGATACTAGCGGTAGCACAGATACGCAGTATTTT
j_gene: TRBJ2-5; abundance: -; d_gene: TRBD2; v_gene: TRBV11-2; CDR3aa: CASSLGFSGGASETQYF; CDR3nt: TGTGCCAGCAGCTTAGGTTTTAGCGGGGGGGCCTCGGAGACCCAGTACTTC
j_gene: TRBJ1-2; abundance: few; d_gene: TRBD1; v_gene: TRBV19; CDR3aa: CASSKGARYGYTF; CDR3nt: TGTGCCAGTAGTAAGGGGGCGCGCTATGGCTACACCTTC
j_gene: TRBJ1-1; abundance: few; d_gene: -; v_gene: TRBV6-1; CDR3aa: CASSGDNAEAFF; CDR3nt: TGTGCCAGCAGTGGGGACAACGCTGAAGCTTTCTTT
j_gene: TRBJ1-3; abundance: -; d_gene: -; v_gene: TRBV9; CDR3aa: CASSVTGSSGNTIYF; CDR3nt: TGTGCCAGCAGCGTAACAGGGTCTTCTGGAAACACCATATATTTT
j_gene: TRBJ1-6; abundance: -; d_gene: -; v_gene: TRBV6-1; CDR3aa: CASSRDTQSSPLHF; CDR3nt: TGTGCCAGCAGCCGGGACACCCAATCTTCACCCCTCCACTTT
j_gene: TRBJ2-5; abundance: -; d_gene: -; v_gene: TRBV20-1; CDR3aa: CSASGVKTQYF; CDR3nt: TGCAGTGCTAGCGGGGTGAAGACCCAGTACTTC
j_gene: TRBJ2-3; abundance: -; d_gene: -; v_gene: TRBV5-5; CDR3aa: CASSQHPQYTDTQYF; CDR3nt: TGTGCCAGCAGCCAACATCCTCAATACACAGATACGCAGTATTTT
j_gene: TRBJ1-3; abundance: -; d_gene: -; v_gene: TRBV28; CDR3aa: CASTLQTGNTIYF; CDR3nt: TGTGCCAGCACCTTACAGACTGGAAACACCATATATTTT
j_gene: TRBJ2-5; abundance: once; d_gene: TRBD2; v_gene: TRBV30; CDR3aa: CAWTSGGTGETQYF; CDR3nt: TGTGCCTGGACTAGCGGGGGGACAGGGGAGACCCAGTACTTC
j_gene: TRBJ1-2; abundance: -; d_gene: TRBD1; v_gene: TRBV5-1; CDR3aa: CASSLRGTGAGYTF; CDR3nt: TGCGCCAGCAGCTTGAGGGGGACAGGGGCCGGCTACACCTTC
j_gene: TRBJ1-1; abundance: -; d_gene: -; v_gene: TRBV10-3; CDR3aa: CAISDAAEAFF; CDR3nt: TGTGCCATCAGTGATGCGGCTGAAGCTTTCTTT
j_gene: TRBJ1-2; abundance: -; d_gene: -; v_gene: TRBV4-2; CDR3aa: CASSQDPHLLYGYTF; CDR3nt: TGTGCCAGCAGCCAAGATCCCCACCTACTCTATGGCTACACCTTC
j_gene: TRBJ2-1; abundance: -; d_gene: TRBD2; v_gene: TRBV30; CDR3aa: CAWSLTSGRRNEQFF; CDR3nt: TGTGCCTGGAGCCTAACTAGCGGGAGACGTAATGAGCAGTTCTTC
j_gene: TRBJ2-5; abundance: -; d_gene: TRBD2; v_gene: TRBV4-2; CDR3aa: CASSQESGAGVKTQYF; CDR3nt: TGTGCCAGCAGCCAAGAGAGTGGAGCGGGGGTAAAGACCCAGTACTTC
j_gene: TRBJ2-1; abundance: -; d_gene: -; v_gene: TRBV7-2; CDR3aa: CASSSTSKPLNNEQFF; CDR3nt: TGTGCCAGCAGCTCGACTAGTAAGCCCCTTAATAATGAGCAGTTCTTC
j_gene: TRBJ2-2; abundance: -; d_gene: TRBD1; v_gene: TRBV9; CDR3aa: CASSVVVGTAGELFF; CDR3nt: TGTGCCAGCAGCGTAGTTGTCGGGACAGCCGGGGAGCTGTTTTTT